Below are 7 T cell receptor beta chains sequenced from a single sample in a study of blood T cell repertoires in COVID-19. The method was immunoSEQ multiplex PCR; TCRdb's version includes in-frame clones alone and lacks a portion of them. The sample includes 250,000 to 300,000 clones, 87% of them seen just once. The sample taken for sequencing was peripheral blood. These receptors were taken from a woman between 40 and 55 years old who had recovered from COVID-19.

The rearrangement joins TRBV30 to TRBJ2-5; D is perhaps TRBD1 (7 bases). The CDR3 contains 14 residues. V gave up 0 bases and J gave up 9 bases, with 17 bases separating them. Germline V gene lookup returns CDR1 GTSNPN and CDR2 SVGIG (reference sequence). CDR3: CAWSVAGGHLAQYF. As DNA, the CDR3 is TGTGCCTGGAGTGTAGCAGGGGGGCACCTGGCCCAGTACTTC.

The genes are TRBV3-1 (or the pseudogene TRBV3-2) and TRBJ2-2; D is unresolved. The germline V gene has CDR1 LGHDT and CDR2 YNNKEL (reference sequence). Trimming pared 0 bases from V and 6 bases from J, leaving 5 bases between. The CDR3 extends over 13 amino acids. The CDR3 reads CASSQDRSGELFF. In DNA, the CDR3 is TGTGCCAGCAGCCAAGATAGATCCGGGGAGCTGTTTTTT.

The rearrangement uses TRBV4-3 and TRBJ2-5; TRBD1 agrees at 12 bases. The V gene's germline CDR1 is LGHNA and CDR2 YSLEER. This CDR3 spans 16 amino acids. After removal of 3 bases from V and 6 bases from J, the junction contained 8 bases not matched to a gene. The DNA for the CDR3 is TGCGCCAGCAGCCAGGCCGGGACAGGGGGCTTCCAGACCCAGTACTTC. This codes for CASSQAGTGGFQTQYF.

This CDR3 is CASSLGWDRASSGANVLTF. The CDR3 bases are TGTGCCAGCAGCTTAGGGTGGGACAGGGCCTCCTCTGGGGCCAACGTCCTGACTTTC. The chain joins TRBV7-9 to TRBJ2-6; 9 positions agree with TRBD1. The germline CDR1 and CDR2 sequences are SEHNR and FQNEAQ (reference sequence). The CDR3 has 19 residues. J lost 0 bases, V lost 1 base, and 7 bases had no gene match.

This clone has just a few counts. The J gene is TRBJ1-5, the V gene TRBV7-9; 8 positions agree with TRBD1. CDR3 length: 14 amino acids. Germline CDR1 reads SEHNR; CDR2 reads FQNEAQ (reference sequence). V lost 5 bases and J lost 2; bases outside the gene matches: 2. The CDR3 loop reads CASSPGQGNQPQHF. CDR3 sequence (DNA): TGTGCCAGCAGCCCGGGACAGGGCAATCAGCCCCAGCATTTT.

V is TRBV30 and J is TRBJ1-2, with 12 bases matching TRBD1. V lost 3 bases and J lost 4; bases outside the gene matches: 6. The germline V gene has CDR1 GTSNPN and CDR2 SVGIG (reference sequence). This CDR3 comprises 15 residues. The CDR3 bases are TGTGCCTGGAGGACGGGACAGGGGGCTAGCTATGGCTACACCTTC. As protein: CAWRTGQGASYGYTF. Filled out from reference TRBV30 and TRBJ1-2, the complete variable domain reads SQTIHQWPATLVQPVGSPLSLECTVEGTSNPNLYWYRQAAGRGLQLLFYSVGIGQISSEVPQNLSASRPQDRQFILSSKKLLLSDSGFYLCAWRTGQGASYGYTFGSGTRLTVV.

V is TRBV5-6 and J is TRBJ1-5; tentative D call: TRBD1 (5 bases). In germline, CDR1 is SGHDT, CDR2 YYEEEE. The CDR3 covers 13 residues. Trimming shortened V by 3 bases and J by 9 bases, and 13 bases separated the two germline ends. For the CDR3, the DNA is TGTGCCAGCAGCTCGGATCCCGGGGGGCCCCAGCATTTT. This encodes CASSSDPGGPQHF.